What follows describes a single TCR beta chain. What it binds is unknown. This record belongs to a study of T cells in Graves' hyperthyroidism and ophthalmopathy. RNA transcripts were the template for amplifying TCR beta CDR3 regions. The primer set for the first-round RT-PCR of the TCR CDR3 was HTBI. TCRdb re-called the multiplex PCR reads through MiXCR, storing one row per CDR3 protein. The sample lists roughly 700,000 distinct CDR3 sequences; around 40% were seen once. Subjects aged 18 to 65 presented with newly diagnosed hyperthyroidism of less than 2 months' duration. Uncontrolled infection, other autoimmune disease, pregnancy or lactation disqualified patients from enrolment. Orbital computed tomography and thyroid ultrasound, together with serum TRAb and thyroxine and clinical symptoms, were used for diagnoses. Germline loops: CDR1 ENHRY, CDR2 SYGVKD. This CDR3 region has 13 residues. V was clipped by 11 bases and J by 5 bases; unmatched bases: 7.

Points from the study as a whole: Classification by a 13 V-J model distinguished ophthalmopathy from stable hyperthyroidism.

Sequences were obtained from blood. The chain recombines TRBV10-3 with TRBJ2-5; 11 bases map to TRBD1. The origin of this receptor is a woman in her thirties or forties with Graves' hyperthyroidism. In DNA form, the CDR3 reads TGTGCCTCGGGACAGGGGGTCAAGGAGACCCAGTACTTC. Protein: CASGQGVKETQYF.